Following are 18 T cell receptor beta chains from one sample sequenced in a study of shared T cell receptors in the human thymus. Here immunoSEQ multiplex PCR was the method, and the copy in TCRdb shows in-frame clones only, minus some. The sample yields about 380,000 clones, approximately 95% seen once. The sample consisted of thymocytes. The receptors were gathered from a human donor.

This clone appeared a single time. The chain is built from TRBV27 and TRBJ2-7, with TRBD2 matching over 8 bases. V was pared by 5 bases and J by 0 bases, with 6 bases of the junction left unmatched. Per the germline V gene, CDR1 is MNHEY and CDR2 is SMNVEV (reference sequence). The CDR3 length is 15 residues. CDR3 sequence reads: CASSRREGLSYEQYF. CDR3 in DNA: TGTGCCAGCAGTCGCCGGGAGGGACTCTCCTACGAGCAGTACTTC.

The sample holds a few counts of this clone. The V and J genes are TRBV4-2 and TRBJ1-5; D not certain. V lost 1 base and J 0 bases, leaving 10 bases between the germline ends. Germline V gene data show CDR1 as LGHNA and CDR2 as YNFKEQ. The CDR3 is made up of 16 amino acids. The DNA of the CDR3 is TGTGCCAGCAGCCAAGGGCAGCCATATAGCAATCAGCCCCAGCATTTT. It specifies CASSQGQPYSNQPQHF.

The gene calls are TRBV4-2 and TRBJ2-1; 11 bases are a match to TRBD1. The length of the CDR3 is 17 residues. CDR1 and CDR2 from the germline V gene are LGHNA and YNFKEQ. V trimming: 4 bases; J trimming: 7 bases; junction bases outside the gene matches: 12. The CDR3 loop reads CASSLRTPGQGVNEQFF. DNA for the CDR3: TGTGCCAGCAGCCTCCGGACCCCGGGACAGGGGGTTAATGAGCAGTTCTTC.

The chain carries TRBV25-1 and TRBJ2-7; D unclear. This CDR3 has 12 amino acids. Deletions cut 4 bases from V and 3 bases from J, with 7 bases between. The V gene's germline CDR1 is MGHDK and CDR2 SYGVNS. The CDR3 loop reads CASSAHIYEQYF. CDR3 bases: TGTGCCAGCAGTGCCCACATCTACGAGCAGTACTTC.

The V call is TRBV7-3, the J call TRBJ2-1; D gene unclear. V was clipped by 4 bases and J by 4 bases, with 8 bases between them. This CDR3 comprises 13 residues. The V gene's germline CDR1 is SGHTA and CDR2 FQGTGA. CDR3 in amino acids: CASSSKVYNEQFF. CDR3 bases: TGTGCCAGCAGCTCTAAAGTATACAATGAGCAGTTCTTC. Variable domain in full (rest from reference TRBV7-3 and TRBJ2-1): GAGVSQTPSNKVTEKGKYVELRCDPISGHTALYWYRQSLGQGPEFLIYFQGTGAADDSGLPNDRFFAVRPEGSVSTLKIQRTERGDSAVYLCASSSKVYNEQFFGPGTRLTVL.

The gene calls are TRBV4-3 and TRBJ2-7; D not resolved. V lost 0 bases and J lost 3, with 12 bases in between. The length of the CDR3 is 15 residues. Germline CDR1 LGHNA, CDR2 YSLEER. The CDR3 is CASSQDLQPDYEQYF. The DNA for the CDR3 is TGCGCCAGCAGCCAAGACCTCCAGCCTGACTACGAGCAGTACTTC.

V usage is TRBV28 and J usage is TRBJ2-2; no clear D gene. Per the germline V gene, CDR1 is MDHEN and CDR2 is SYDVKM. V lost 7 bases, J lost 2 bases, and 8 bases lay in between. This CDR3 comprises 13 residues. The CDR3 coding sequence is TGTGCCAGCATGGCCAGAAACACCGGGGAGCTGTTTTTT. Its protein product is CASMARNTGELFF.

CDR3 loop: CASSGLAGVNEQFF. CDR3 bases: TGTGCCAGCAGCGGACTAGCGGGTGTCAATGAGCAGTTCTTC. The chain employs TRBV9 and TRBJ2-1; 10 nucleotides match TRBD2. The length of the CDR3 is 14 residues. V lost 3 bases to trimming and J lost 6 bases; unmatched junction nucleotides: 3. The germline V gene encodes CDR1 SGDLS and CDR2 YYNGEE.

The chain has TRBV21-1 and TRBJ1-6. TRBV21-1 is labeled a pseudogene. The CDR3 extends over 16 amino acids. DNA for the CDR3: TGTGCCAGCAGCAAATGGGAGGCAGGGTATAATTCACCCCTCCACTTT. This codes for CASSKWEAGYNSPLHF.

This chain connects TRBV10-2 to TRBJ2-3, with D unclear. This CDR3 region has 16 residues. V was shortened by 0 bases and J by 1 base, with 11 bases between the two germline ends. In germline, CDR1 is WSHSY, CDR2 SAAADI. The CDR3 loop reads CASSESKGEGTDTQYF. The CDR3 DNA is TGCGCCAGCAGTGAGTCGAAGGGTGAAGGCACAGATACGCAGTATTTT.

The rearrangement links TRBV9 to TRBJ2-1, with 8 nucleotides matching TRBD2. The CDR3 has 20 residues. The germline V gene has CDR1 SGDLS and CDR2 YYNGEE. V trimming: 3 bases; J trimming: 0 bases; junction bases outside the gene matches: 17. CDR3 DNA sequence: TGTGCCAGCAGCGGAACTCGGGCGGGAGGACCCCTTAGCTCCTACAATGAGCAGTTCTTC. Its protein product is CASSGTRAGGPLSSYNEQFF.

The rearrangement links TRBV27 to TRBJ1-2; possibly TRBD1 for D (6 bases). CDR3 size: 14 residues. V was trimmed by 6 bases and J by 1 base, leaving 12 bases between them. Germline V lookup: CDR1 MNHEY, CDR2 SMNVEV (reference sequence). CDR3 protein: CASSLGGNNYGYTF. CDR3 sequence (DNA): TGTGCCAGCAGCCTCGGGGGCAATAACTATGGCTACACCTTC.

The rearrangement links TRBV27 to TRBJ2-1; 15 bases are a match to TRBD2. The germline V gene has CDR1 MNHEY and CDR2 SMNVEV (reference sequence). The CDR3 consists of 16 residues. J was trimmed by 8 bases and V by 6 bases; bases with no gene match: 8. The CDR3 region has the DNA TGTGCCAGCAGCCCGGGACTAGCGGGAGGTACCCATGAGCAGTTCTTC. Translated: CASSPGLAGGTHEQFF.

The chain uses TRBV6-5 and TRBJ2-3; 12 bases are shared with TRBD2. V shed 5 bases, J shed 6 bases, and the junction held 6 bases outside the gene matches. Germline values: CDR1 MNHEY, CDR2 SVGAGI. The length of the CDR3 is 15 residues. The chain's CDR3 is CASSVGLAGNDTQYF. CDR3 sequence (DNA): TGTGCCAGCAGTGTTGGACTAGCGGGAAATGATACGCAGTATTTT.

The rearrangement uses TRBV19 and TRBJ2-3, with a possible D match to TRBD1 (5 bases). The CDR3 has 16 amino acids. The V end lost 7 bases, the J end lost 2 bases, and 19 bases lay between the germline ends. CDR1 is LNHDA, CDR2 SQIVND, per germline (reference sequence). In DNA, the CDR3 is TGTGCCAGTACCGAACCCGGGCCGGACATCACAGATACGCAGTATTTT. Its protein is CASTEPGPDITDTQYF.

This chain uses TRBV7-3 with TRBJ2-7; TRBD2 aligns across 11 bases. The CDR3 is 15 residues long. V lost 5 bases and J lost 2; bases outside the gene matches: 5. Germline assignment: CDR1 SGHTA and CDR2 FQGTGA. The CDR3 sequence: CASSLGLAGTYEQYF. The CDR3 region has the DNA TGTGCCAGCAGCCTTGGACTAGCGGGTACCTACGAGCAGTACTTC.

The CDR3, as DNA: TGCGCCAGCAGCCCCAACACTGAGGTCTGGAATCAGCCCCAGCATTTT. Protein: CASSPNTEVWNQPQHF. The chain recombines TRBV4-3 with TRBJ1-5; D unclear. The length of the CDR3 is 16 residues. V lost 4 bases to trimming and J lost 4 bases, with 17 bases between them. Germline V gene data show CDR1 as LGHNA and CDR2 as YSLEER.

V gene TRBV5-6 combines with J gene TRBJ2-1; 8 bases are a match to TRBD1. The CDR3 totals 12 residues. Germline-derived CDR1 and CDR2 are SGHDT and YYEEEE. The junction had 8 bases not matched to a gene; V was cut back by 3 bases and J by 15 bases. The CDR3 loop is CASSSTGTGRFF. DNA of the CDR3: TGTGCCAGCAGCTCTACCGGGACAGGACGGTTCTTC.